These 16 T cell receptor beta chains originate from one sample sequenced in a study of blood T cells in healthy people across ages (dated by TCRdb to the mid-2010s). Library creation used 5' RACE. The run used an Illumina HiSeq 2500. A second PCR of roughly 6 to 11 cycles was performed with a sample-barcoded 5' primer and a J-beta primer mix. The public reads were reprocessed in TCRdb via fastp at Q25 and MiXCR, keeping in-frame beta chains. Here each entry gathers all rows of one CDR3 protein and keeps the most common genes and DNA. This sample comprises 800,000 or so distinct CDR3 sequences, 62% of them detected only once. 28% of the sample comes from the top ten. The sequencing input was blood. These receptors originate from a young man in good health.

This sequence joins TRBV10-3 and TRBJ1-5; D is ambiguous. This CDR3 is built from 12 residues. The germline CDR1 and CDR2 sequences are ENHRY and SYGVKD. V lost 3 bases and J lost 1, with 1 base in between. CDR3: CAISDSNQPQHF. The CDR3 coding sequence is TGTGCCATCAGTGACAGCAATCAGCCCCAGCATTTT.

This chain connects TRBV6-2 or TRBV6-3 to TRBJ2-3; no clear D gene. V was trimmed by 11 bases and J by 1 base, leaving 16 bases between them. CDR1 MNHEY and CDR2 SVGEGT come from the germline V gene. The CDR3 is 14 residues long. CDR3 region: CAGQQRAGTDTQYF. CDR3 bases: TGTGCCGGTCAACAAAGGGCCGGCACAGATACGCAGTATTTT.

CDR3 coding DNA: TGTGCCAGCAGCCCACTACAAGCGGGGGGGCAAGAGACCCAGTACTTC. Its translation is CASSPLQAGGQETQYF. The chain carries TRBV7-2 and TRBJ2-5, with TRBD2 identical over 10 bases. V shed 5 bases, J shed 2 bases, and the junction held 8 bases outside the gene matches. Germline CDR1 and CDR2: SGHTA and FQGNSA. The CDR3 extends over 16 amino acids.

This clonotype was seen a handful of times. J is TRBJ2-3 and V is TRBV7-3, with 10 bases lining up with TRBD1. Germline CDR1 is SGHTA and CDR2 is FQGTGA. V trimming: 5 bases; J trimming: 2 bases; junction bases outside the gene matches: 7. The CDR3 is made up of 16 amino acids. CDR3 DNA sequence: TGTGCCAGCAGCCAAGGGACAGGGGTCACCACAGATACGCAGTATTTT. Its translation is CASSQGTGVTTDTQYF.

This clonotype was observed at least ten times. The CDR3 coding sequence is TGTGCCAGCAGCTTTGGGCAGGTCGCAACAGATACGCAGTATTTT. It encodes CASSFGQVATDTQYF. The chain links TRBV7-2 to TRBJ2-3; D gene unclear. The V end was cut by 3 bases, the J end by 3 bases, with 13 bases between. This CDR3 is 15 amino acids long. CDR1 and CDR2 from the germline V gene are SGHTA and FQGNSA.

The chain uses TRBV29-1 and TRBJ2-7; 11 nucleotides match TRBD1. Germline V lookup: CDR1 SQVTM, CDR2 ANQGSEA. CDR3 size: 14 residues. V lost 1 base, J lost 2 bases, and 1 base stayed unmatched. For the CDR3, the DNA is TGCAGCGTTGAAGGGGACAGGGGGACCTACGAGCAGTACTTC. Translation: CSVEGDRGTYEQYF.

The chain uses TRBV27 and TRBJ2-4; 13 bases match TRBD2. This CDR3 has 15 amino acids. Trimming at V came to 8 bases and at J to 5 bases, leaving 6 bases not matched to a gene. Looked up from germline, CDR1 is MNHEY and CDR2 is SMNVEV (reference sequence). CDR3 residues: CASALTSGGQNIQYF. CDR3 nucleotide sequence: TGTGCCAGCGCATTGACTAGCGGGGGGCAAAACATTCAGTACTTC.

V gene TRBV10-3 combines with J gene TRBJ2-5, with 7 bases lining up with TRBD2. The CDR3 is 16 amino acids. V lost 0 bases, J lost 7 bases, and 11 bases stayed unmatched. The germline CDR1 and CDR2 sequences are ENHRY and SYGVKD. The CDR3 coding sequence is TGTGCCATCAGTGAGTCGGGTGGCGGACTAGGGGTGACCCAGTACTTC. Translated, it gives CAISESGGGLGVTQYF.

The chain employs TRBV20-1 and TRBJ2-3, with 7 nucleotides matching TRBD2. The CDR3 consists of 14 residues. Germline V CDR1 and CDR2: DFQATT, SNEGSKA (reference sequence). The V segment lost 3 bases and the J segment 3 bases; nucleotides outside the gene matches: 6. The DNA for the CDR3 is TGCAGTGCTAGCGGACGAGCGGGGACAGATACGCAGTATTTT. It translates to CSASGRAGTDTQYF.

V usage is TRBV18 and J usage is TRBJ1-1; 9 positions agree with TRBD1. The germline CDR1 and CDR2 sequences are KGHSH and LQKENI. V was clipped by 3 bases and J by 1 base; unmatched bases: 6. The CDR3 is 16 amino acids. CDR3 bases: TGTGCCAGCTCACCTTTAAGGGGACAGGGGAACACTGAAGCTTTCTTT. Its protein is CASSPLRGQGNTEAFF.

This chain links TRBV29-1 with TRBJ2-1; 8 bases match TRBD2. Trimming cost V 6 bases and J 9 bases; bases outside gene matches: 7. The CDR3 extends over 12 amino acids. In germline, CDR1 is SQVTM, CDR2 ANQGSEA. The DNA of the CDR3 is TGCAGCGTCAAATCGGGGGGGCCTGAGCAGTTCTTC. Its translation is CSVKSGGPEQFF.

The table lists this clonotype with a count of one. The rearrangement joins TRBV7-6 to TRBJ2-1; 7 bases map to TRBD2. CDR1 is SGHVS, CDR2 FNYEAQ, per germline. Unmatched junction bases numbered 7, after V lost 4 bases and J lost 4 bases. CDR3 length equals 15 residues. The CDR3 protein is CASSSRDYLYNEQFF. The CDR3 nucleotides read TGTGCCAGCAGCTCCCGGGACTACCTTTACAATGAGCAGTTCTTC.

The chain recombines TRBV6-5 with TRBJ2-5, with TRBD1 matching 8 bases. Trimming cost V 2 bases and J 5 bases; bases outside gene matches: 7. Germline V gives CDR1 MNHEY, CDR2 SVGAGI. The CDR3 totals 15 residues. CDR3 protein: CASSYSRGLVETQYF. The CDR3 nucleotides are TGTGCCAGCAGTTACAGCAGGGGGCTCGTGGAGACCCAGTACTTC.

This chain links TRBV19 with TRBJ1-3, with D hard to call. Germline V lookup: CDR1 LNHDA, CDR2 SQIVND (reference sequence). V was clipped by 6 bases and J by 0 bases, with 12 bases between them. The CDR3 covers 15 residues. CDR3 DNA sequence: TGTGCCAGTAGCTTAGATGTGAGCTCTGGAAACACCATATATTTT. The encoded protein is CASSLDVSSGNTIYF.

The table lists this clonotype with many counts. CDR3 bases: TGCAGCGTTGGTCCAGGGGGACCCTACGAGCAGTACTTC. As protein: CSVGPGGPYEQYF. This chain links TRBV29-1 with TRBJ2-7; 7 bases fit TRBD1. The germline gives CDR1 SQVTM, CDR2 ANQGSEA. Germline trimming cut 4 bases from V and 2 bases from J; bases unmatched to any gene: 5. This CDR3 has 13 amino acids.

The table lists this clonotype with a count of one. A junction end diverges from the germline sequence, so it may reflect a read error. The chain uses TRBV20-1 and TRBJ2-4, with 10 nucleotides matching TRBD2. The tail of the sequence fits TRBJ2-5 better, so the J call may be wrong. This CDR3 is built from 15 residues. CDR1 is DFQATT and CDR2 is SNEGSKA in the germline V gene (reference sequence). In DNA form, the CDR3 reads TGCAGTGCTGGAGAAAGCGGGGGGGCTACTGAGACCCAGTACTTC. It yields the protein CSAGESGGATETQYF.